This entry lists 2 T cell receptor beta chains sequenced from one sample in a study of CD8+CD57+ T cells in acquired aplastic anemia. The use of genomic DNA as template underpinned the TCR beta VDJ and CDR3 profiling. Using its own MiXCR run on the reads, TCRdb lists one record per CDR3 protein. The data contain about 210,000 distinct CDR3 sequences, under 65% of them singletons. The source material was sorted CD4+, CD8+, or CD8+CD57+ T cells (not recorded which) from PBMCs. Source of these receptors: a human donor in good health.

The V and J genes are TRBV3-1 and TRBJ2-2, with TRBD1 matching 7 bases. V lost 4 bases to trimming and J lost 4 bases; unmatched junction nucleotides: 15. The germline V gene has CDR1 LGHDT and CDR2 YNNKEL (reference sequence). The CDR3 length is 18 residues. In DNA, the CDR3 is TGTGCCAGCAGCCTGGGACAGACGGGGATAAAAGTCACCGGGGAGCTGTTTTTT. Amino acid sequence: CASSLGQTGIKVTGELFF.

This clonotype has just a few counts. The CDR3 is CAISTGTSSYEQYF. The CDR3 coding sequence is TGTGCCATCAGTACCGGGACTTCCTCCTACGAGCAGTACTTC. V gene TRBV10-3 combines with J gene TRBJ2-7; D possibly corresponds to TRBD2 (6 bases). The germline CDR1 and CDR2 sequences are ENHRY and SYGVKD. V dropped 5 bases and J dropped 0 bases, with 11 bases sitting between them. This CDR3 is built from 14 residues.